The rows below give T cell receptor beta chains drawn from one sample of a study of T cell responses to AZD1222 COVID-19 vaccine. Data came from immunoSEQ multiplex PCR; TCRdb stores just in-frame clones and leaves some out. This table has under 200,000 clones, approximately 90% appearing once. The specimen comprised peripheral blood, sampled 28 days after the second AZD1222 dose. Receptor source: an adult who received the AZD1222 COVID-19 vaccine. The CDR3 runs from the conserved cysteine through the conserved F or W. A D gene is named only where the DNA matches it firmly. Size tells how often a clone was seen (once, few, many) or the class of an expanded clone, and some rows leave it out.

d_gene,abundance,j_gene,v_gene,CDR3nt,CDR3aa
.,once,TRBJ1-2,TRBV5-1,TGCGCCAGCAGCTTGGAAGGGGTGGATGGCTACACCTTC,CASSLEGVDGYTF
.,.,TRBJ2-7,TRBV7-2,TGTGCCAGCAGCTTAGGGACAGCTTCCTACGAGCAGTACTTC,CASSLGTASYEQYF
.,.,TRBJ2-2,TRBV6-2/TRBV6-3,TGTGCCAGCAGCCTATCCCTCCGTTGGGAGCTGTTTTTT,CASSLSLRWELFF
.,once,TRBJ2-3,TRBV20-1,TGCAGTGCTAGTTTCAGCACAGATACGCAGTATTTT,CSASFSTDTQYF
TRBD1,.,TRBJ1-2,TRBV29-1,TGCAGCGTGGGTTCGGGACAGAAAAACTATGGCTACACCTTC,CSVGSGQKNYGYTF
.,.,TRBJ2-7,TRBV30,TGTGCCTGGAGGGGCAGCGGTCCCTACGAGCAGTACTTC,CAWRGSGPYEQYF
.,.,TRBJ2-3,TRBV7-9,TGTGCCAGCAGTAACCTAGACCTCACAGATACGCAGTATTTT,CASSNLDLTDTQYF
.,.,TRBJ2-5,TRBV10-1,TGCGCCAGCAGTCGCCCTGGAGGGCCGATCCAAGAGACCCAGTACTTC,CASSRPGGPIQETQYF
TRBD2,.,TRBJ2-7,TRBV14,TGTGCCAGCAGCCAATTGGTAGGTGGTAGCGGGAGTAGCTACGAGCAGTACTTC,CASSQLVGGSGSSYEQYF
.,.,TRBJ2-7,TRBV2,TGTGCCAGCACCAATCAGGGGATAGCGTACGAGCAGTACTTC,CASTNQGIAYEQYF
.,.,TRBJ2-3,TRBV23-1,TGCGCCAGCAGGGGGAGAGGAGTGCAGTATTTT,CASRGRGVQYF
TRBD2,.,TRBJ2-5,TRBV4-3,TGCGCCAGCAGCCCAGGGACTAGCGGGAGGAGGGGGCAAGAGACCCAGTACTTC,CASSPGTSGRRGQETQYF
.,.,TRBJ2-5,TRBV18,TGTGCCAGCTCACCACCGTTGCTGGGGGAGACCCAGTACTTC,CASSPPLLGETQYF
.,.,TRBJ1-5,TRBV24-1,TGTGCCACCAGTGATTTCGGTAGTCAGCCCCAGCATTTT,CATSDFGSQPQHF
TRBD1,.,TRBJ2-7,TRBV30,TGTGCCTGGGGACAGGGACACTTC,CAWGQGHF
TRBD2,.,TRBJ2-5,TRBV7-9,TGTGCCAGCAGCTATTGGGGGAGGGAAGAGACCCAGTACTTC,CASSYWGREETQYF
TRBD1,few,TRBJ1-2,TRBV9,TGTGCCAGCAGCTTCCGGGACAGGGGCGCCTCTAACTATGGCTACACCTTC,CASSFRDRGASNYGYTF
.,.,TRBJ2-1,TRBV14,TGTGCCAGCAGCGTTTACAATGAGCAGTTCTTC,CASSVYNEQFF
.,.,TRBJ2-7,TRBV27,TGTGCCAGCAGTTTAGTCCTTGGTAGCGAGCAGTACTTC,CASSLVLGSEQYF
.,.,TRBJ2-7,TRBV5-4,TGTGCCAGCAGCTTGGCATCCCACGAGCAGTACTTC,CASSLASHEQYF
TRBD1,once,TRBJ2-3,TRBV6-2/TRBV6-3,TGTGCCAGCAGTCTCCCGGGGACAGGATGGGACACAGATACGCAGTATTTT,CASSLPGTGWDTDTQYF
.,.,TRBJ2-2,TRBV14,TGTGCCAGCAGCCAAGATCTTCCGGGGAACACCGGGGAGCTGTTTTTT,CASSQDLPGNTGELFF
.,.,TRBJ1-5,TRBV15,TGTGCCACCAACTCGGGGGGGCGCGGTCAGCCCCAGCATTTT,CATNSGGRGQPQHF
.,.,TRBJ2-3,TRBV19,TGTGCCAGTAGTATAACGGGCCAGGGGATCTTGGCAGATACGCAGTATTTT,CASSITGQGILADTQYF
.,.,TRBJ1-1,TRBV20-1,TGCAGTGCTAGTCGGGGCAGGGGACGTATGAACACTGAAGCTTTCTTT,CSASRGRGRMNTEAFF
.,few,TRBJ1-1,TRBV4-3,TGCGCCAGCAGCCAAGATGGCACTGAAGCTTTCTTT,CASSQDGTEAFF
.,.,TRBJ2-6,TRBV4-3,TGCGCCAGCAGCCAAGATACCAGCTTCTCTGGGGCCAACGTCCTGACTTTC,CASSQDTSFSGANVLTF
TRBD2,.,TRBJ2-1,TRBV18,TGTGCCAGCTCACTACCTAGCGGGTCTTACAATGAGCAGTTCTTC,CASSLPSGSYNEQFF
TRBD1,once,TRBJ1-2,TRBV7-9,TGTGCCAGCAGCCCCGACCCAGGGGGCTATGGCTACACCTTC,CASSPDPGGYGYTF
.,.,TRBJ2-2,TRBV4-1,TGCGCCAGCAGCCAAGATCGCCGGCCGGGAACCGGGGAGCTGTTTTTT,CASSQDRRPGTGELFF
TRBD1,.,TRBJ1-2,TRBV28,TGTGCCAGCAGGCCAGGGGGCGGGGGCTCCTATGGCTACACCTTC,CASRPGGGGSYGYTF
TRBD2,once,TRBJ2-1,TRBV10-3,TGTGCCATCAGCGGGAGCGGGGATGAGCAGTTCTTC,CAISGSGDEQFF
TRBD2,.,TRBJ2-3,TRBV7-8,TGTGCCAGCGGGGCCGGGACTAGTTTATCAGATACGCAGTATTTT,CASGAGTSLSDTQYF
.,.,TRBJ2-3,TRBV5-4,TGTGCCAGCAGCTTGATACGCGGAGGGGGCACAGATACGCAGTATTTT,CASSLIRGGGTDTQYF
.,.,TRBJ2-1,TRBV27,TGTGCCAGCACTTCTAGCGTAAATGAGCAGTTCTTC,CASTSSVNEQFF
.,.,TRBJ1-6,TRBV2,TGTGCCAGCAGTGAAGCCCTGGGGGGGCATAATTCACCCCTCCACTTT,CASSEALGGHNSPLHF
.,.,TRBJ2-7,TRBV19,TGTGCCAGTAGTCCAACAGGGTTCGGGATGGGGGAGCAGTACTTC,CASSPTGFGMGEQYF
TRBD1,.,TRBJ1-2,TRBV28,TGTGCCAGCCGCCCCGGGACAGGGGACTATGGCTACACCTTC,CASRPGTGDYGYTF
.,.,TRBJ2-1,TRBV29-1,TGCAGCGCCGGCGATAGCCCCAATGAGCAGTTCTTC,CSAGDSPNEQFF
.,.,TRBJ1-5,TRBV15,TGTGCCACCAGCAGAGACCGGGGGGCAAATCAGCCCCAGCATTTT,CATSRDRGANQPQHF
.,.,TRBJ2-7,TRBV6-2/TRBV6-3,TGTGCCAGCAGCCCCACAGGGTACTACGAGCAGTACTTC,CASSPTGYYEQYF
TRBD2,.,TRBJ2-7,TRBV28,TGTGCCAGCAACTCATTAGCGGGCCCCCTCTACGAGCAGTACTTC,CASNSLAGPLYEQYF
TRBD2,.,TRBJ2-3,TRBV7-9,TGTGCCAGCAGCTCGGGACTAGCGGGAGATTCAGATACGCAGTATTTT,CASSSGLAGDSDTQYF
.,.,TRBJ2-5,TRBV6-5,TGTGCCAGCAGGTCCATGACAGCCGCACAAGAGACCCAGTACTTC,CASRSMTAAQETQYF
.,.,TRBJ1-1,TRBV9,TGTGCCAGCAGCGAGGGTACAGGGCGAATTGCTGAAGCTTTCTTT,CASSEGTGRIAEAFF
TRBD1,.,TRBJ2-2,TRBV5-1,TGCGCCAGCAGCTTAAGGGACAGTAACACCGGGGAGCTGTTTTTT,CASSLRDSNTGELFF
.,.,TRBJ2-4,TRBV6-2/TRBV6-3,TGTGCCAGCACCCCTGGTGCGCCCTTGGGCAAAAACATTCAGTACTTC,CASTPGAPLGKNIQYF
TRBD1,.,TRBJ1-1,TRBV7-9,TGTGCCAGCAGCTTAATGTGGGACAGGGACGAAGCTTTCTTT,CASSLMWDRDEAFF
TRBD1,.,TRBJ2-7,TRBV7-8,TGTGCCAGCAGCTCCTGGCAGGGGGCCTCCTACGAGCAGTACTTC,CASSSWQGASYEQYF
.,.,TRBJ1-2,TRBV30,TGTGCCCGAACCCAGGCAGGGGCTAACTATGGCTACACCTTC,CARTQAGANYGYTF
TRBD1,.,TRBJ1-6,TRBV10-2,TGCGCCAGCAGAGCTACCACCTGGACAGGGGCTAATTCACCCCTCCACTTT,CASRATTWTGANSPLHF
.,.,TRBJ1-6,TRBV28,TGTGCCAGCAGCCTGGACAGCTCCTATAATTCACCCCTCCACTTT,CASSLDSSYNSPLHF
.,.,TRBJ1-3,TRBV7-9,TGTGCCAGCAGCTTAGCGACAGGTCTCTCTGGAAACACCATATATTTT,CASSLATGLSGNTIYF
TRBD1,.,TRBJ1-5,TRBV4-3,TGCGCCAGCAGCCAAAGGGGACAGGGAGGTCCTCAGCCCCAGCATTTT,CASSQRGQGGPQPQHF
.,.,TRBJ1-4,TRBV28,TGTGCCTCCCGTCCGCCGGGGCCGAGAAATGAAAAACTGTTTTTT,CASRPPGPRNEKLFF
TRBD1,.,TRBJ1-5,TRBV11-2,TGTGCCAGCAGCGCAGGACAGGGGCCCAATCAGCCCCAGCATTTT,CASSAGQGPNQPQHF
.,.,TRBJ2-6,TRBV25-1,TGTGCCAGCAGTGGTTTAGGAGGCACTGGGGCCAACGTCCTGACTTTC,CASSGLGGTGANVLTF
.,few,TRBJ2-2,TRBV24-1,TGTGCCACCAGTGATGGTAGTTACACCGGGGAGCTGTTTTTT,CATSDGSYTGELFF
.,few,TRBJ2-2,TRBV5-1,TGCGCCAGCAGCTTGCCGACAGGACGGGCCGGGGAGCTGTTTTTT,CASSLPTGRAGELFF